This T cell receptor beta chain stems from a study of T cells in Graves' hyperthyroidism and ophthalmopathy. This clonotype has at least ten counts. The antigen is undetermined. The definition of stable Graves' hyperthyroidism was no ophthalmopathy progression within 18 months. TCR beta CDR3 region amplification was performed from RNA transcripts. HTBI primers were employed in a first-round RT-PCR of the TCR CDR3. Each CDR3 protein gets one entry after TCRdb re-called the multiplex PCR reads with MiXCR. This sample yields approximately 400,000 distinct CDR3 sequences, of which around 14% are seen a single time; approximately 29% belongs to the top ten. Trimming removed 6 bases from V and 6 bases from J; junction bases left unmatched: 3. Germline V lookup: CDR1 MDHEN, CDR2 SYDVKM. The CDR3 is 12 amino acids. General study results and limits: Blood held most thyroid clonotypes expanded above 0.001 frequency. In validation, the model predicted ophthalmopathy. These predictions came a median roughly 7.1 months before onset.

This TCR was sampled from a woman aged 25-40 years with Graves' hyperthyroidism. The chain carries TRBV28 and TRBJ2-7, with 9 bases lining up with TRBD2. Specimen: blood. The CDR3 loop is CASSRGRGEQYF. DNA of the CDR3: TGTGCCAGCAGCCGCGGGAGGGGCGAGCAGTACTTC.